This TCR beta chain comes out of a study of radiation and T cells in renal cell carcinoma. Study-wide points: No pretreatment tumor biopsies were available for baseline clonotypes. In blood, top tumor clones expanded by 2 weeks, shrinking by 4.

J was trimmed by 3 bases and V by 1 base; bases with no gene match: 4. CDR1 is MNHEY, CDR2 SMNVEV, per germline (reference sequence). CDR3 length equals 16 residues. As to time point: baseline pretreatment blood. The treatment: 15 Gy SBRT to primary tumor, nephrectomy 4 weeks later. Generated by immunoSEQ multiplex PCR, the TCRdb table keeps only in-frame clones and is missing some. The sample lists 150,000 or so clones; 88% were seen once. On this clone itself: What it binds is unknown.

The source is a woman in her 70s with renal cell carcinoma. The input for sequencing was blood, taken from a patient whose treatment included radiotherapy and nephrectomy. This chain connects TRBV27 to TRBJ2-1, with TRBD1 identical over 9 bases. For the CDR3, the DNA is TGTGCCAGCAGTTTATGGGGGGACAGGGACTACAATGAGCAGTTCTTC. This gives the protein CASSLWGDRDYNEQFF.